The entry below describes one TCR beta chain. Its antigen is unknown. Repertoires were generated with immunoSEQ multiplex PCR, while TCRdb's copy carries only in-frame clones and drops some. The sample has 15,000 to 20,000 clones, 65% to 80% seen once. Starting 14 to 28 days after autologous transplant, ipilimumab 1 mg/kg was given. Patients got 3 mg/kg IV nivolumab weeks 1, 4, 7, 10, then biweekly through week 26. Trimming stripped 5 bases from V and 1 base from J, with 11 bases between. Germline V gene lookup returns CDR1 SGHAT and CDR2 FQDESV (reference sequence). The CDR3 extends over 14 amino acids. The sample is drawn from a study of ipilimumab plus nivolumab after autologous stem cell transplantation. Across the whole study: Patients received a median of about 5 ipilimumab and eight or nine nivolumab doses.

Study-wide points: The authors say TCR, Treg and microbiome findings warrant further study.

Sequenced here: PBMCs, sampled in a trial of ipilimumab plus nivolumab as post-transplant consolidation. The sequence derives from a male donor with diffuse large B-cell lymphoma. The chain is built from TRBV11-1 and TRBJ1-1; D unresolved. Here the CDR3 reads CASSPFGANTEAFF. CDR3 bases: TGTGCCAGCAGCCCCTTCGGCGCGAACACTGAAGCTTTCTTT.